Listed here are 30 T cell receptor beta chains from one sample, sequenced in a study of graft-versus-host responses after intestinal transplantation. Assay: immunoSEQ multiplex PCR; the TCRdb copy retains only in-frame clones and omits some. The sample lists tens of thousands of clones, approximately 94% occurring once. The specimen was PBMCs, collected 335 days after intestinal transplant. Receptors were obtained from a human patient who received an intestinal transplant, so some T cells may come from the graft donor.

V is TRBV6-5 and J is TRBJ1-4; tentatively, D is TRBD1 (6 bases). The germline gives CDR1 MNHEY, CDR2 SVGAGI. V gave up 6 bases and J gave up 6 bases, with 17 bases separating them. This CDR3 is 15 amino acids long. The DNA for the CDR3 is TGTGCCAGCAGCATTGATTCAGGGGAATATGAAAAACTGTTTTTT. This codes for CASSIDSGEYEKLFF.

V usage is TRBV11-1 and J usage is TRBJ2-5; D unclear. The CDR3 spans 12 residues. CDR1 and CDR2 (germline): SGHAT, FQDESV (reference sequence). V shed 3 bases and J shed 5 bases, with 7 bases lying between them. The CDR3 here is CASSFLSETQYF. In DNA form, the CDR3 reads TGTGCCAGCAGCTTCTTATCGGAGACCCAGTACTTC.

The V call is TRBV5-4, the J call TRBJ2-7; a possible D gene is TRBD2 (5 bases). In germline, CDR1 is SGHNT, CDR2 YYREEE (reference sequence). Trimming took off 2 bases at V and 3 bases at J, with 15 bases between the two ends. The CDR3 consists of 15 residues. The DNA for the CDR3 is TGTGCCAGCAGCTTAGCCCTAGCTCCCTACTACGAGCAGTACTTC. It encodes CASSLALAPYYEQYF.

V usage is TRBV4-2 and J usage is TRBJ2-7; TRBD2 matches 15 bases. Trimming removed 0 bases from V and 4 bases from J; junction bases left unmatched: 1. CDR3 length equals 16 residues. From germline, CDR1 is LGHNA and CDR2 YNFKEQ. The CDR3 DNA reads TGTGCCAGCAGCCAAGATGGACTAGCGGGGGGGTACGAGCAGTACTTC. It codes for CASSQDGLAGGYEQYF.

The DNA of the CDR3 is TGTGCCAGCAGTGTTCCACTCCCGAATCAGCCCCAGCATTTT. Translation gives CASSVPLPNQPQHF. The gene calls are TRBV6-1 and TRBJ1-5; D not certain. Germline V gene sequence: CDR1 MNHNS, CDR2 SASEGT. The CDR3 length is 14 residues. V lost 4 bases and J 4 bases, leaving 11 bases between the germline ends.

The chain recombines TRBV10-3 with TRBJ2-1; D is ambiguous. Trimming cost V 5 bases and J 3 bases, with 23 bases left between them. Looked up from germline, CDR1 is ENHRY and CDR2 is SYGVKD. The CDR3 loop spans 18 amino acids. The CDR3 region is CAISFSDSKKVFYNEQFF. The CDR3 DNA follows: TGTGCCATCAGTTTTTCAGACTCTAAGAAAGTCTTCTACAATGAGCAGTTCTTC.

The genes are TRBV28 and TRBJ2-7; no reliable D call. The V gene's germline CDR1 is MDHEN and CDR2 SYDVKM. V was shortened by 5 bases and J by 0 bases, with 8 bases between the two germline ends. This CDR3 is 13 amino acids long. DNA of the CDR3: TGTGCCAGCAGTCCGCCGGGCTCCTACGAGCAGTACTTC. Translating it yields CASSPPGSYEQYF. The entire variable domain, with the rest obtained from reference TRBV28 and TRBJ2-7, is as follows: DVKVTQSSRYLVKRTGEKVFLECVQDMDHENMFWYRQDPGLGLRLIYFSYDVKMKEKGDIPEGYSVSREKKERFSLILESASTNQTSMYLCASSPPGSYEQYFGPGTRLTVT.

CDR3 sequence reads: CASSSSGGNQPQHF. The DNA for the CDR3 is TGTGCCAGCAGTAGTTCAGGGGGAAATCAGCCCCAGCATTTT. This rearrangement joins TRBV28 to TRBJ1-5; 7 bases match TRBD1. V trimming: 5 bases; J trimming: 4 bases; junction bases outside the gene matches: 5. This CDR3 is 14 amino acids long. Germline assignment: CDR1 MDHEN and CDR2 SYDVKM. Full variable domain (remainder filled in from reference TRBV28 and TRBJ1-5): DVKVTQSSRYLVKRTGEKVFLECVQDMDHENMFWYRQDPGLGLRLIYFSYDVKMKEKGDIPEGYSVSREKKERFSLILESASTNQTSMYLCASSSSGGNQPQHFGDGTRLSIL.

V is TRBV11-2 and J is TRBJ2-2; 8 nucleotides line up with TRBD2. Unmatched junction bases numbered 7, after V lost 6 bases and J lost 4 bases. Germline values: CDR1 SGHAT, CDR2 FQNNGV. The CDR3 length is 15 residues. The CDR3 sequence: CASSSGLAVTGELFF. The CDR3 coding sequence is TGTGCCAGCAGTTCTGGACTAGCAGTCACCGGGGAGCTGTTTTTT.

The chain carries TRBV5-4 and TRBJ2-5, with a tentative D call TRBD2 (5 bases). V lost 2 bases and J 5 bases, leaving 13 bases between the germline ends. The CDR3 sequence is 14 residues long. Germline CDR1 is SGHNT and CDR2 is YYREEE (reference sequence). The CDR3 DNA follows: TGTGCCAGCAGCTTACGGGGTAGGCTCGAGACCCAGTACTTC. Translated, it gives CASSLRGRLETQYF. The entire variable domain, with the rest obtained from reference TRBV5-4 and TRBJ2-5, is as follows: ETGVTQSPTHLIKTRGQQVTLRCSSQSGHNTVSWYQQALGQGPQFIFQYYREEENGRGNFPPRFSGLQFPNYSSELNVNALELDDSALYLCASSLRGRLETQYFGPGTRLLVL.

The chain is built from TRBV5-1 and TRBJ2-2; 9 positions agree with TRBD2. The CDR3 spans 15 residues. The germline CDR1 and CDR2 sequences are SGHRS and YFSETQ. With 1 base clipped from V and 3 bases from J, the junction kept 1 base outside the gene matches. The chain's CDR3 is CASSLIAGDTGELFF. Written as DNA, the CDR3 is TGCGCCAGCAGCTTGATAGCGGGGGACACCGGGGAGCTGTTTTTT. Variable domain in full (rest from reference TRBV5-1 and TRBJ2-2): KAGVTQTPRYLIKTRGQQVTLSCSPISGHRSVSWYQQTPGQGLQFLFEYFSETQRNKGNFPGRFSGRQFSNSRSEMNVSTLELGDSALYLCASSLIAGDTGELFFGEGSRLTVL.

The chain uses TRBV11-1 and TRBJ2-2; D is undetermined. V lost 0 bases and J 4 bases, leaving 9 bases between the germline ends. The germline V gene has CDR1 SGHAT and CDR2 FQDESV (reference sequence). The CDR3 consists of 15 residues. In nucleotides, the CDR3 is TGTGCCAGCAGCTTAGCGCAAGGCCTCACCGGGGAGCTGTTTTTT. Residues: CASSLAQGLTGELFF.

The chain links TRBV7-7 to TRBJ2-1; no clear D. The germline V gene has CDR1 SSHAT and CDR2 FNYEAQ (reference sequence). This CDR3 comprises 15 residues. Trimming took off 4 bases at V and 5 bases at J, with 15 bases between the two ends. This CDR3 is CASSSTGGAHNEQFF. CDR3 DNA sequence: TGTGCCAGCAGCTCCACCGGCGGCGCGCACAATGAGCAGTTCTTC.

The chain uses TRBV2 and TRBJ2-7; D gene uncertain. Germline V gene lookup returns CDR1 SNHLY and CDR2 FYNNEI. V lost 6 bases and J lost 0, with 12 bases in between. The CDR3 length is 14 residues. The chain's CDR3 is CASSASLSSYEQYF. The CDR3 DNA follows: TGTGCCAGCAGCGCGTCTCTTAGCTCCTACGAGCAGTACTTC.

The chain joins TRBV27 to TRBJ1-5, with 8 bases aligning to TRBD1. This CDR3 is 13 amino acids long. Germline values: CDR1 MNHEY, CDR2 SMNVEV (reference sequence). Unmatched junction bases numbered 9, after V lost 4 bases and J lost 13 bases. DNA of the CDR3: TGTGCCAGCAGTTCCCTGGACAGGGCGGTGCAGCATTTT. Its translation is CASSSLDRAVQHF.

The rearrangement uses TRBV28 and TRBJ1-2, with 7 positions matching TRBD1. The germline gives CDR1 MDHEN, CDR2 SYDVKM. This CDR3 has 15 amino acids. Trimming cost V 6 bases and J 3 bases; bases outside gene matches: 10. The CDR3 region is CASSHTRDSYYGYTF. The CDR3 bases are TGTGCCAGCAGCCACACCCGGGACAGCTACTATGGCTACACCTTC.

This clone was found once. This sequence joins TRBV11-2 and TRBJ2-1; D possibly matches TRBD1 or TRBD2 (5 bases each). The V gene's germline CDR1 is SGHAT and CDR2 FQNNGV. The CDR3 sequence is 15 residues long. V was pared by 4 bases and J by 4 bases, with 14 bases between. CDR3 coding DNA: TGTGCCAGCAGCTCAAACCGGGACGGATACAATGAGCAGTTCTTC. This gives the protein CASSSNRDGYNEQFF.

The table lists this clone with a count of one. Here the CDR3 reads CASSLRGRGGRNYNEQFF. CDR3 in DNA: TGTGCCAGCAGCTTACGGGGACGGGGCGGGAGGAACTACAATGAGCAGTTCTTC. This rearrangement joins TRBV7-3 to TRBJ2-1; TRBD2 aligns across 8 bases. J gave up 3 bases and V 2 bases, and 12 bases lay outside the gene matches. Germline lookup yields CDR1 SGHTA and CDR2 FQGTGA. This CDR3 has 18 amino acids.

The chain carries TRBV4-2 and TRBJ2-1, with TRBD2 matching over 7 bases. Germline V gene data show CDR1 as LGHNA and CDR2 as YNFKEQ. The CDR3 is 15 residues long. With 4 bases clipped from V and 5 bases from J, the junction kept 8 bases outside the gene matches. In nucleotides, the CDR3 is TGTGCCAGCAGCCCCGCGGGGGTCCTCCACAATGAGCAGTTCTTC. Encoded protein: CASSPAGVLHNEQFF.

The chain employs TRBV4-1 and TRBJ1-2; the D is unclear. In germline, CDR1 is MGHRA, CDR2 YSYEKL. The CDR3 consists of 15 residues. The V end lost 1 base, the J end lost 3 bases, and 12 bases lay between the germline ends. The CDR3 DNA is TGCGCCAGCAGCCAAGTTTTTGGCAGTTACTATGGCTACACCTTC. This encodes CASSQVFGSYYGYTF.

On this clone: The germline gene is not matched at one end of the junction; a read error may be the cause. The chain has TRBV11-1 and TRBJ1-4; the D gene is possibly TRBD1 (5 bases). The CDR3 runs 19 residues. Germline values: CDR1 SGHAT, CDR2 FQDESV (reference sequence). The CDR3 coding sequence is TGTGCCGGCAGCTTAATTCGGGGGGTGTTAGTGTGCCTTAATGAAAAACTGTTTTTT. Translated: CAGSLIRGVLVCLNEKLFF.

The chain recombines TRBV2 with TRBJ2-7; D is uncertain. This CDR3 has 15 amino acids. Trimming took off 2 bases at V and 2 bases at J, with 13 bases between the two ends. CDR1 is SNHLY, CDR2 FYNNEI, per germline. CDR3 in DNA: TGTGCCAGCAGTGAAATTCCCCAGATGCCCTACGAGCAGTACTTC. As protein: CASSEIPQMPYEQYF.

V is TRBV7-9 and J is TRBJ1-3, with TRBD1 identical over 8 bases. J gave up 4 bases and V 5 bases, and 7 bases lay outside the gene matches. This CDR3 comprises 15 residues. CDR1 is SEHNR and CDR2 is FQNEAQ in the germline V gene (reference sequence). This chain's CDR3 is CASSPGQGGGNTIYF. The DNA for the CDR3 is TGTGCCAGCAGCCCCGGACAGGGTGGGGGAAACACCATATATTTT.

The chain recombines TRBV11-2 with TRBJ1-1; D not certain. Germline CDR1 and CDR2: SGHAT and FQNNGV. The CDR3 sequence is 13 residues long. Deletions cut 1 base from V and 1 base from J, with 4 bases between. Here the CDR3 reads CASSLGGNTEAFF. In DNA, the CDR3 is TGTGCCAGCAGCTTAGGAGGGAACACTGAAGCTTTCTTT.

As for this clone: One end of the junction fails to match germline, which may point to a read error. V is TRBV6-1 and J is TRBJ2-5; 8 bases agree with TRBD1. Per germline, CDR1 MNHNS and CDR2 SASEGT. The CDR3 is 17 amino acids. The CDR3 is CAISDRGGQGAGETQYF. Written as DNA, the CDR3 is TGTGCCATCAGTGACCGGGGTGGCCAGGGGGCCGGGGAGACCCAGTACTTC.

V is TRBV15 and J is TRBJ2-5; D may be TRBD2 (5 bases). The CDR3 contains 15 residues. Germline CDR1 LNHNV, CDR2 YYDKDF (reference sequence). V lost 0 bases and J 5 bases, leaving 13 bases between the germline ends. CDR3 amino acids: CATSREVALGETQYF. The CDR3 DNA reads as TGTGCCACCAGCAGAGAGGTAGCGCTTGGGGAGACCCAGTACTTC.

The chain joins TRBV2 to TRBJ1-6, with TRBD1 matching 10 bases. The V segment lost 6 bases and the J segment 7 bases; nucleotides outside the gene matches: 6. CDR3 length equals 15 residues. In germline, CDR1 is SNHLY, CDR2 FYNNEI. CDR3 nucleotide sequence: TGTGCCAGCAGAGGGACAGGGGCCCCAAATTCACCCCTCCACTTT. It is translated as CASRGTGAPNSPLHF.

This chain links TRBV6-6 with TRBJ2-2; D is perhaps TRBD2 (6 bases). V was trimmed by 2 bases and J by 5 bases, leaving 9 bases between them. Germline CDR1 MNHNY, CDR2 SVGAGI (reference sequence). The CDR3 runs 14 residues. The CDR3, as DNA: TGTGCCAGCAGTTACGGAGGGCGGACCGGGGAGCTGTTTTTT. Protein product: CASSYGGRTGELFF.

V and J are TRBV7-9 and TRBJ1-1, with D maybe TRBD1 (6 bases). V was shortened by 1 base and J by 4 bases, with 10 bases between the two germline ends. CDR3 size: 14 residues. Germline CDR1 and CDR2: SEHNR and FQNEAQ (reference sequence). CDR3 sequence: CASSLGTDVTEAFF. For the CDR3, the DNA is TGTGCCAGCAGCTTAGGGACAGATGTCACTGAAGCTTTCTTT.

This CDR3 is CASSAQGTNEKLFF. The CDR3 DNA follows: TGTGCCAGCAGCGCACAGGGCACTAATGAAAAACTGTTTTTT. V and J are TRBV7-9 and TRBJ1-4; maybe TRBD1 (6 bases). The CDR3 contains 14 residues. Trimming pared 5 bases from V and 2 bases from J, leaving 9 bases between. CDR1 is SEHNR and CDR2 is FQNEAQ in the germline V gene (reference sequence). Variable domain in full (rest from reference TRBV7-9 and TRBJ1-4): DTGVSQNPRHKITKRGQNVTFRCDPISEHNRLYWYRQTLGQGPEFLTYFQNEAQLEKSRLLSDRFSAERPKGSFSTLEIQRTEQGDSAMYLCASSAQGTNEKLFFGSGTQLSVL.